Shown below are 23 T cell receptor beta chains from a single sample sequenced in a study of beta chain features in type 1 diabetes. The sequenced template was cDNA made from the entire isolated RNA. Using immunoSEQ multiplex PCR, the repertoire was profiled, and TCRdb retains in-frame clones only, with some absent. The profile shows about 320,000 clones, 12% to 15% of them singletons. The specimen sequenced was central memory CD4+ T cells from blood. Every receptor here comes from a man aged 30 to 45 in good health.

This clone has a count of ten or more. V usage is TRBV7-9 and J usage is TRBJ2-1, with D possibly being TRBD2 (6 bases). V lost 5 bases, J lost 7 bases, and 24 bases lay in between. Germline values: CDR1 SEHNR, CDR2 FQNEAQ (reference sequence). This CDR3 is built from 17 residues. For the CDR3, the DNA is TGTGCCAGCAGCATTTTTTCAGGGTTGGCGGGACGGAATGAGCAGTTCTTC. This sequence encodes CASSIFSGLAGRNEQFF.

This chain connects TRBV9 to TRBJ2-2, with D unresolved. Trimming pared 0 bases from V and 1 base from J, leaving 7 bases between. The CDR3 sequence is 15 residues long. Germline-derived CDR1 and CDR2 are SGDLS and YYNGEE. The CDR3 sequence: CASSVAGQNTGELFF. The CDR3 region has the DNA TGTGCCAGCAGCGTAGCGGGCCAGAACACCGGGGAGCTGTTTTTT. Filled out from reference TRBV9 and TRBJ2-2, the complete variable domain reads DSGVTQTPKHLITATGQRVTLRCSPRSGDLSVYWYQQSLDQGLQFLIQYYNGEERAKGNILERFSAQQFPDLHSELNLSSLELGDSALYFCASSVAGQNTGELFFGEGSRLTVL.

The CDR3 DNA sequence: TGTGCCAGTAGCCACCGGGACAGGGGGAGAGGTCAGCCCCAGCATTTT. This encodes CASSHRDRGRGQPQHF. This chain uses TRBV19 with TRBJ1-5; TRBD1 matches at 11 bases. Trimming cost V 6 bases and J 6 bases; bases outside gene matches: 10. CDR1 LNHDA and CDR2 SQIVND come from the germline V gene (reference sequence). The CDR3 covers 16 residues. The full variable domain, with the rest looked up from reference TRBV19 and TRBJ1-5, is DGGITQSPKYLFRKEGQNVTLSCEQNLNHDAMYWYRQDPGQGLRLIYYSQIVNDFQKGDIAEGYSVSREKKESFPLTVTSAQKNPTAFYLCASSHRDRGRGQPQHFGDGTRLSIL.

This clone was detected once. This sequence joins TRBV5-4 and TRBJ1-2; 9 bases match TRBD1. CDR1 is SGHNT and CDR2 is YYREEE in the germline V gene (reference sequence). With V trimmed by 4 bases and J by 5 bases, 9 bases remained unmatched. The CDR3 runs 15 residues. In DNA, the CDR3 is TGTGCCAGCAGCCCTCAAGGACAGGGGCGGTATGGCTACACCTTC. Translation gives CASSPQGQGRYGYTF.

This clone was observed at least ten times. The rearrangement uses TRBV15 and TRBJ1-1; no firm D call. Trimming removed 0 bases at V and 5 bases at J, with 13 bases between. This CDR3 is 15 amino acids long. The germline CDR1 and CDR2 sequences are LNHNV and YYDKDF (reference sequence). DNA of the CDR3: TGTGCCACCAGCAGAGATCTAGAAGGGATTACTGAAGCTTTCTTT. Translating it yields CATSRDLEGITEAFF.

This clone was seen only a few times. The chain employs TRBV7-2 and TRBJ2-3; the match to TRBD1 covers 7 bases. V shed 5 bases, J shed 2 bases, and the junction held 13 bases outside the gene matches. The germline V gene encodes CDR1 SGHTA and CDR2 FQGNSA. The CDR3 sequence is 17 residues long. DNA of the CDR3: TGTGCCAGCAGCCTTATAAAGTCGGACAGGACCACAGATACGCAGTATTTT. Encoded protein: CASSLIKSDRTTDTQYF. The whole variable domain, filled in from reference TRBV7-2 and TRBJ2-3, reads GAGVSQSPSNKVTEKGKDVELRCDPISGHTALYWYRQSLGQGLEFLIYFQGNSAPDKSGLPSDRFSAERTGGSVSTLTIQRTQQEDSAVYLCASSLIKSDRTTDTQYFGPGTRLTVL.

This clone has more than one count but fewer than ten. The chain is built from TRBV9 and TRBJ2-1; no firm D call. Germline CDR1 is SGDLS and CDR2 is YYNGEE. Trimming took 2 bases from V and 9 from J, leaving 12 bases between them. The CDR3 runs to 13 residues. The CDR3 spells CASSVVTSTEQFF. CDR3 DNA: TGTGCCAGCAGCGTTGTAACTTCCACTGAGCAGTTCTTC. The whole variable domain, remainder taken from reference TRBV9 and TRBJ2-1, is DSGVTQTPKHLITATGQRVTLRCSPRSGDLSVYWYQQSLDQGLQFLIQYYNGEERAKGNILERFSAQQFPDLHSELNLSSLELGDSALYFCASSVVTSTEQFFGPGTRLTVL.

This chain uses TRBV2 with TRBJ2-7, with 8 bases that match TRBD2. The CDR3 runs to 16 residues. Looked up from germline, CDR1 is SNHLY and CDR2 is FYNNEI. V gave up 9 bases and J gave up 7 bases; unmatched junction bases: 20. The CDR3 loop reads CARKARGAGDLREQYF. CDR3 sequence (DNA): TGTGCCAGAAAAGCCCGCGGAGCGGGGGATTTGAGGGAGCAGTACTTC.

There are a few counts of this clone. This chain connects TRBV19 to TRBJ2-5, with 11 nucleotides matching TRBD2. After removal of 2 bases from V and 6 bases from J, the junction contained 14 bases not matched to a gene. The CDR3 is 18 residues long. Germline CDR1 LNHDA, CDR2 SQIVND (reference sequence). CDR3: CASSISGLAVTRLKTQYF. DNA for the CDR3: TGTGCCAGTAGTATATCGGGACTAGCGGTTACTAGGCTAAAGACCCAGTACTTC.

The chain couples TRBV7-9 to TRBJ2-4, with D uncertain. The germline CDR1 and CDR2 sequences are SEHNR and FQNEAQ (reference sequence). CDR3 length equals 15 residues. V was pared by 3 bases and J by 0 bases, with 9 bases between. The CDR3 region has the DNA TGTGCCAGCAGCTTGTACAGACTAGCCAAAAACATTCAGTACTTC. It encodes CASSLYRLAKNIQYF.

This clone was detected only a few times. This chain uses TRBV27 with TRBJ2-1, with 10 nucleotides matching TRBD2. This CDR3 is 15 amino acids long. V gave up 5 bases and J gave up 5 bases; unmatched junction bases: 6. Germline assignment: CDR1 MNHEY and CDR2 SMNVEV (reference sequence). Here the CDR3 DNA reads TGTGCCAGCAGTCGAAGCGGGGGGGCTCACAATGAGCAGTTCTTC. This translates into CASSRSGGAHNEQFF.

This clone was detected only a few times. CDR3 region: CASGGGLGYTF. CDR3 nucleotide sequence: TGTGCCAGTGGCGGGGGTCTCGGCTACACCTTC. This chain uses TRBV19 with TRBJ1-2; weak D call: TRBD1 (5 bases). V lost 8 bases and J 8 bases, leaving 12 bases between the germline ends. The CDR3 runs to 11 residues. Germline CDR1 is LNHDA and CDR2 is SQIVND (reference sequence).

The gene calls are TRBV6-6 and TRBJ1-2, with D tentatively TRBD1 (5 bases). This CDR3 has 12 amino acids. CDR1 is MNHNY, CDR2 SVGAGI, per germline (reference sequence). V dropped 8 bases and J dropped 8 bases, with 15 bases sitting between them. In nucleotides, the CDR3 is TGTGCCAGCCAGGACAAGGCTACAGGCTACACCTTC. Amino acids: CASQDKATGYTF.

The chain carries TRBV7-8 and TRBJ2-2; 8 nucleotides line up with TRBD1. Germline V gene sequence: CDR1 SGHVS, CDR2 FQNEAQ. The CDR3 covers 15 residues. The V gene end was trimmed by 5 bases and the J gene end by 6 bases; junction bases not matched to a gene: 8. The DNA of the CDR3 is TGTGCCAGCAGCACCGGACAGGGAGGAGCCGGGGAGCTGTTTTTT. It codes for CASSTGQGGAGELFF.

V gene TRBV11-2 combines with J gene TRBJ2-1, with a possible D match to TRBD2 (6 bases). From germline, CDR1 is SGHAT and CDR2 FQNNGV. CDR3 length: 14 residues. Trimming left V 1 base short and J 2 bases short, with 6 bases between. The CDR3 DNA follows: TGTGCCAGCAGCTTAGGACTAGCCTACAATGAGCAGTTCTTC. Residues: CASSLGLAYNEQFF.

In this sample, this clone turned up a few times. The CDR3 bases are TGTGCCAGCAGCGTAGGGACTAGCGGGAGGGCCGATACGCAGTATTTT. Amino acids: CASSVGTSGRADTQYF. This chain uses TRBV9 with TRBJ2-3; TRBD2 aligns across 15 bases. V shed 0 bases, J shed 6 bases, and the junction held 2 bases outside the gene matches. CDR3 size: 16 residues. Looked up from germline, CDR1 is SGDLS and CDR2 is YYNGEE.

The rearrangement joins TRBV18 to TRBJ2-3; D gene unclear. V shed 4 bases and J shed 0 bases, with 14 bases lying between them. This CDR3 spans 16 amino acids. CDR1 and CDR2 from the germline V gene are KGHSH and LQKENI. The CDR3 sequence is CASSRRVDLSTDTQYF. CDR3 nucleotides: TGTGCCAGCTCACGAAGGGTGGATCTCAGCACAGATACGCAGTATTTT.

This clone has only a few counts. V usage is TRBV7-2 and J usage is TRBJ1-5; D is unresolved. V was clipped by 3 bases and J by 3 bases, with 9 bases between them. The germline V gene encodes CDR1 SGHTA and CDR2 FQGNSA. This CDR3 contains 14 residues. CDR3 bases: TGTGCCAGCAGCTTGAAACTGTCCAATCAGCCCCAGCATTTT. Its protein product is CASSLKLSNQPQHF.

This rearrangement joins TRBV19 to TRBJ1-4; TRBD1 is a possible D gene (5 bases). CDR1 is LNHDA, CDR2 SQIVND, per germline (reference sequence). The CDR3 length is 15 residues. Trimming pared 7 bases from V and 0 bases from J, leaving 12 bases between. DNA for the CDR3: TGTGCCAGTAAGGACGCGGGGGCAACTAATGAAAAACTGTTTTTT. Amino acids: CASKDAGATNEKLFF. The variable domain in full, completed from reference TRBV19 and TRBJ1-4, reads DGGITQSPKYLFRKEGQNVTLSCEQNLNHDAMYWYRQDPGQGLRLIYYSQIVNDFQKGDIAEGYSVSREKKESFPLTVTSAQKNPTAFYLCASKDAGATNEKLFFGSGTQLSVL.

This clone occurred a few times. The chain uses TRBV6-1 and TRBJ2-1; 7 bases map to TRBD1. In germline, CDR1 is MNHNS, CDR2 SASEGT. J gave up 0 bases and V 7 bases, and 9 bases lay outside the gene matches. The CDR3 length is 16 residues. The CDR3 reads CASTEGAGGSYNEQFF. The CDR3 DNA follows: TGTGCCAGCACTGAGGGCGCAGGGGGCTCCTACAATGAGCAGTTCTTC.

The sample holds many counts of this clone. This rearrangement joins TRBV6-5 to TRBJ2-2; TRBD2 might be the D (5 bases). Germline V gene lookup returns CDR1 MNHEY and CDR2 SVGAGI. Trimming pared 6 bases from V and 1 base from J, leaving 9 bases between. The CDR3 totals 14 residues. CDR3: CASRRARNTGELFF. CDR3 bases: TGTGCCAGCAGGAGGGCCAGGAACACCGGGGAGCTGTTTTTT.

A word on this clone: This is likely an artifact of a read error, given a far larger clone one base away. V is TRBV4-1 and J is TRBJ2-3, with D unclear. The germline V gene encodes CDR1 MGHRA and CDR2 YSYEKL. The CDR3 is 17 residues long. The CDR3 DNA reads as TGCGCCAGCAGCCAAGGGGTCGGTTTCTCCGACACAGATACGCGGTATTTT. Residues: CASSQGVGFSDTDTRYF.

J is TRBJ2-5 and V is TRBV5-1; D is ambiguous. Near its end, the DNA agrees better with TRBJ2-7, so the J call may be wrong. This CDR3 has 15 amino acids. Germline values: CDR1 SGHRS, CDR2 YFSETQ. The CDR3 protein is CASSLVDGMSYEQYF. DNA for the CDR3: TGCGCCAGCAGCTTGGTAGATGGGATGTCCTACGAGCAGTACTTC.